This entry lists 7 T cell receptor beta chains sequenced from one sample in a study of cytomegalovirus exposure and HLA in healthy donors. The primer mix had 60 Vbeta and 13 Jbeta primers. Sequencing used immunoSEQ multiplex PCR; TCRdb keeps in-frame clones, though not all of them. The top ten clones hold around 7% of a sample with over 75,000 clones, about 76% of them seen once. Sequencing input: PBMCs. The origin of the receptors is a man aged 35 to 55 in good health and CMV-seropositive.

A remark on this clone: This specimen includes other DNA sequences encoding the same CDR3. CDR3 nucleotide sequence: TGTGCCAGCTCACCAAAATCGGCGGGACCATACACAGATACGCAGTATTTT. Amino acid sequence: CASSPKSAGPYTDTQYF. The chain carries TRBV18 and TRBJ2-3; a possible D gene is TRBD2 (6 bases). In germline, CDR1 is KGHSH, CDR2 LQKENI. Trimming cost V 2 bases and J 2 bases, with 17 bases left between them. There are 17 residues in the CDR3.

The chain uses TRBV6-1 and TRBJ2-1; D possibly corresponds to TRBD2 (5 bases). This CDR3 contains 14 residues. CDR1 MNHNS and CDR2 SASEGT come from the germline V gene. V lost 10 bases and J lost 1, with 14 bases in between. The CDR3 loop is CATQRVGSYNEQFF. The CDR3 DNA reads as TGTGCCACCCAGAGGGTAGGGTCCTACAATGAGCAGTTCTTC.

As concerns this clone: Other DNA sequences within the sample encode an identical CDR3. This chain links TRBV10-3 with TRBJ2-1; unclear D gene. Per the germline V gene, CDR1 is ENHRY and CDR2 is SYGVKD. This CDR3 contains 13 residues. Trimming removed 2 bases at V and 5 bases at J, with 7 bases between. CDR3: CAISENRDNEQFF. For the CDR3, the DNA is TGTGCCATCAGTGAGAATAGAGACAATGAGCAGTTCTTC.

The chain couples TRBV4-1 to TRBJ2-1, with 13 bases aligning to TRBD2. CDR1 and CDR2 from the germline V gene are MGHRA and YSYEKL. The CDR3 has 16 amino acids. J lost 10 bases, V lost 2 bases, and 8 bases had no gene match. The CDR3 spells CASSQTSGGAVREQFF. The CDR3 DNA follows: TGCGCCAGCAGCCAAACTAGCGGGGGGGCAGTAAGAGAGCAGTTCTTC.

CDR3 coding DNA: TGTGCCAGCAGTGGCGGACTAGCGGGAGTCTTTATAAACGAGCAGTACTTC. Residues: CASSGGLAGVFINEQYF. V gene TRBV27 combines with J gene TRBJ2-7; 13 bases are a match to TRBD2. The germline gives CDR1 MNHEY, CDR2 SMNVEV (reference sequence). The length of the CDR3 is 17 residues. V lost 5 bases and J lost 5; bases outside the gene matches: 12.

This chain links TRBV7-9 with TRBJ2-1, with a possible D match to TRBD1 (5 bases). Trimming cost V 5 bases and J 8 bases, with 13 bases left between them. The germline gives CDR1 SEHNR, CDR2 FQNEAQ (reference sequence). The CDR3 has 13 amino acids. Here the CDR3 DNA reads TGTGCCAGCAGCCCCCCTAGGGGTCATGAGCAGTTCTTC. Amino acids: CASSPPRGHEQFF.

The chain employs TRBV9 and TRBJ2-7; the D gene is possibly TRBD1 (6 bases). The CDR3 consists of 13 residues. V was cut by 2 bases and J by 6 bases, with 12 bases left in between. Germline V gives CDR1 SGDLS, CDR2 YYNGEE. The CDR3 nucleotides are TGTGCCAGCAGCGTCGGGACACCTTCCGAGCAGTACTTC. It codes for CASSVGTPSEQYF.